This entry concerns a single T cell receptor (beta chain). Per the original methods: Amplified reference gene primers provided the basis for estimating nucleated cell counts. Method: immunoSEQ multiplex PCR; TCRdb's copy keeps in-frame clones and lacks some. The DNA was the basis for D and trimming; V, J and clone size are from that table. The sample lists approximately 170,000 clones, approximately 91% occurring once. The entry originates in a study of blood T cell repertoires in COVID-19. Study context: Acute and convalescent COVID-19 samples came from the United States, Italy and Spain.

The length of the CDR3 is 13 residues. Germline V gene lookup returns CDR1 SGDLS and CDR2 YYNGEE. V lost 6 bases to trimming and J lost 4 bases, with 11 bases between them. The specimen was peripheral blood. The chain recombines TRBV9 with TRBJ2-1; D remains unclear. This sequence originates from a young man with acute or convalescent COVID-19. Here the CDR3 DNA reads TGTGCCAGCAAACCGTTGGCATACAATGAGCAGTTCTTC. Amino acids: CASKPLAYNEQFF.